This is a list of T cell receptor beta chains from one sample in a study of shared clonotypes between healthy human individuals. TCRdb's table, derived via immunoSEQ multiplex PCR, lists solely in-frame clones and lacks some. The data contain millions of clones, 93% of them seen just once; the ten biggest clones take up under 2%. Sequencing used naive CD8+ T cells from PBMCs. All receptors come from a man aged 18 to 35 in good health. Some clones in this sample may be carry-over from other donors' samples. Both conserved end residues are part of each CDR3. The D gene is left open where the match is weak. Size is stated for part of the rows, as once, few or many counts, or as a class when the clone is expanded.

v_gene,d_gene,j_gene,abundance,CDR3aa,CDR3nt
TRBV9,TRBD2,TRBJ2-2,few,CASSWTSGRLSPAGELFF,TGTGCCAGCAGCTGGACTAGCGGGAGGCTTTCCCCAGCCGGGGAGCTGTTTTTT
TRBV29-1,NA,TRBJ2-7,NA,CSVEEQGTSYEQYF,TGCAGCGTTGAAGAACAGGGAACATCCTACGAGCAGTACTTC
TRBV9,NA,TRBJ2-7,once,CASSVGTGVSYEQYF,TGTGCCAGCAGCGTGGGGACCGGGGTTAGCTACGAGCAGTACTTC
TRBV5-1,NA,TRBJ2-1,NA,CASSSGSSSYNEQFF,TGCGCCAGCAGCTCGGGGTCGAGCTCCTACAATGAGCAGTTCTTC
TRBV7-8,NA,TRBJ2-3,NA,CASSPYGDSTDTQYF,TGTGCCAGCAGCCCCTACGGAGATAGCACAGATACGCAGTATTTT
TRBV15,TRBD1,TRBJ2-1,NA,CATSSRPGQGQFF,TGTGCCACCAGCAGCAGACCGGGACAGGGCCAGTTCTTC
TRBV12-2,NA,TRBJ2-1,NA,CASRPGSGVGCEQFF,TGTGCAAGTCGCCCTGGGTCGGGAGTTGGGTGTGAGCAGTTCTTC
TRBV15,NA,TRBJ2-7,once,CATSSGALYEQYF,TGTGCCACCAGCAGTGGGGCGCTCTACGAGCAGTACTTC
TRBV10-3,TRBD2,TRBJ2-4,NA,CAISVGREENIQYF,TGTGCCATCAGTGTTGGGCGGGAGGAAAACATTCAGTACTTC
TRBV7-8,NA,TRBJ2-7,NA,CASSLGHRDYYEQYF,TGTGCCAGCAGCTTAGGGCACAGGGATTACTACGAGCAGTACTTC
TRBV27,TRBD2,TRBJ2-7,NA,CASSLRTSGSSYEQYF,TGTGCCAGCAGTCTTCGGACTAGCGGGAGCTCCTACGAGCAGTACTTC
TRBV19,TRBD2,TRBJ2-1,NA,CASSGVRLARLQDEQFF,TGTGCCAGTAGTGGGGTGAGACTAGCGCGCCTTCAGGATGAGCAGTTCTTC
TRBV15,NA,TRBJ1-1,once,CATSFGTYLNTEAFF,TGTGCCACCAGCTTCGGAACGTACTTGAACACTGAAGCTTTCTTT
TRBV12-5,NA,TRBJ2-2,few,CASGPGQTGELFF,TGTGCTAGTGGTCCCGGACAGACCGGGGAGCTGTTTTTT
TRBV19,NA,TRBJ2-7,NA,CASSIGTGFGSHSYEQYF,TGTGCCAGTAGTATAGGTACGGGGTTCGGGAGCCACTCCTACGAGCAGTACTTC
TRBV19,NA,TRBJ1-2,NA,CASSIAWRGAYKDYTF,TGTGCCAGTAGTATAGCATGGAGGGGCGCTTATAAGGACTACACCTTC
TRBV4-1,NA,TRBJ1-5,few,CASSQVVGNQPQHF,TGCGCCAGCAGCCAAGTGGTTGGCAATCAGCCCCAGCATTTT
TRBV27,NA,TRBJ2-1,NA,CASRSGRLSYNEQFF,TGTGCCAGCAGATCGGGGCGGTTATCCTACAATGAGCAGTTCTTC
TRBV7-2,TRBD1,TRBJ1-2,once,CASSWRGQLNYGYTF,TGTGCCAGCAGCTGGAGGGGACAGCTTAACTATGGCTACACCTTC
TRBV7-9,NA,TRBJ2-5,NA,CASSQGSQETQYF,TGTGCCAGCAGCCAGGGTTCCCAAGAGACCCAGTACTTC
TRBV4-1,TRBD2,TRBJ2-7,NA,CASSQDPAGGSYEQYF,TGCGCCAGCAGCCAAGATCCCGCGGGAGGATCCTACGAGCAGTACTTC
TRBV7-9,TRBD1,TRBJ2-4,once,CASSLAKQGENIQYF,TGTGCCAGCAGCTTAGCTAAACAGGGGGAAAACATTCAGTACTTC
TRBV4-3,TRBD1,TRBJ1-3,NA,CASSQERWTGLSGNTIYF,TGCGCCAGCAGCCAAGAGAGATGGACAGGACTCTCTGGAAACACCATATATTTT
TRBV6-4,TRBD2,TRBJ2-1,NA,CASSDAASGSNEQFF,TGTGCCAGCAGTGACGCCGCTAGCGGGAGTAATGAGCAGTTCTTC
TRBV14,TRBD1,TRBJ1-5,NA,CASSHRGSNQPQHF,TGTGCCAGCAGCCACAGGGGGAGCAATCAGCCCCAGCATTTT
TRBV18,NA,TRBJ1-1,few,CASSAPIRGPNLNTEAFF,TGTGCCAGCTCAGCCCCAATCAGGGGACCCAACTTGAACACTGAAGCTTTCTTT
TRBV6-5,TRBD1,TRBJ1-1,NA,CASNFQGAANTEAFF,TGTGCCAGCAACTTCCAGGGGGCGGCGAACACTGAAGCTTTCTTT
TRBV7-2,NA,TRBJ1-3,NA,CASSLVFSGNTIYF,TGTGCCAGCAGCCTGGTATTCTCTGGAAACACCATATATTTT
TRBV2,TRBD1,TRBJ1-1,NA,CASPIEGGAGGTEAFF,TGTGCCAGCCCGATCGAAGGGGGCGCGGGGGGCACTGAAGCTTTCTTT
TRBV27,TRBD2,TRBJ2-7,NA,CASSKLAGVESYEQYF,TGTGCCAGCAGTAAGTTAGCGGGGGTCGAGTCCTACGAGCAGTACTTC
TRBV19,NA,TRBJ2-1,NA,CASSLARNNEQFF,TGTGCCAGTAGCCTTGCACGGAACAATGAGCAGTTCTTC
TRBV2,TRBD1,TRBJ2-7,NA,CASSEDRGHEQYF,TGTGCCAGCAGTGAGGACAGGGGCCACGAGCAGTACTTC
TRBV9,NA,TRBJ2-5,NA,CASSVSGLRETQYF,TGTGCCAGCAGCGTCTCAGGGTTGCGAGAGACCCAGTACTTC
TRBV7-9,NA,TRBJ1-2,NA,CASSALFGLEGLANYGYTF,TGTGCCAGCAGCGCACTTTTCGGGCTGGAGGGCTTAGCTAACTATGGCTACACCTTC
TRBV9,NA,TRBJ2-5,NA,CASSDEETQYF,TGTGCCAGCAGCGACGAGGAGACCCAGTACTTC
TRBV27,NA,TRBJ2-3,NA,CASRPLLSPDTQYF,TGTGCCAGCAGGCCCCTCCTTAGCCCAGATACGCAGTATTTT
TRBV12-2,NA,TRBJ1-1,once,CASRRGGSPDTEAFF,TGTGCAAGTCGCCGGGGTGGAAGTCCGGACACTGAAGCTTTCTTT
TRBV7-9,NA,TRBJ2-7,NA,CASSSIRDLYEQYF,TGTGCCAGCAGCTCAATACGGGACCTATACGAGCAGTACTTC
TRBV29-1,TRBD1,TRBJ2-1,NA,CSVRTGDYNEQFF,TGCAGCGTGCGAACAGGGGACTACAATGAGCAGTTCTTC
TRBV9,NA,TRBJ1-2,NA,CASSAPIHGVSNYGYTF,TGTGCCAGCAGCGCCCCCATCCACGGCGTTTCGAACTATGGCTACACCTTC
TRBV30,TRBD1,TRBJ1-2,NA,CACPGTDYGYTF,TGTGCCTGCCCCGGGACAGACTATGGCTACACCTTC
TRBV30,NA,TRBJ2-5,NA,CAWSGVAEGQETQYF,TGTGCCTGGAGTGGGGTAGCGGAAGGACAAGAGACCCAGTACTTC
TRBV7-3,NA,TRBJ2-6,NA,CASSSGLSGANVLTF,TGTGCCAGCAGCTCCGGGCTTTCTGGGGCCAACGTCCTGACTTTC
TRBV4-2,NA,TRBJ2-1,NA,CASSHPSDLEQFF,TGTGCCAGCAGCCACCCCAGCGATCTTGAGCAGTTCTTC